This is a list of T cell receptor beta chains from one sample in a study of OX40 agonist ivuxolimab in advanced cancers. Profiled with immunoSEQ multiplex PCR; TCRdb holds only in-frame clones, not every one. The sample holds about 61,000 clones, 82% seen once. Sequencing used CD4+ or CD8+ T cells sorted from blood, obtained in a trial of the OX40 agonist ivuxolimab. The receptor source for this set is an adult with an advanced solid tumor such as melanoma, head and neck, liver or kidney cancer. Each CDR3 is given with its conserved first and last residue. The order of the fields is CDR3 DNA, CDR3 protein, clone size, D gene, J gene, V gene. A D gene is named only where the DNA matches it firmly. Clone size, where shown, is once, few, many, or a class for clones that have expanded.

CDR3nt: TGCGCCAGCAGAGGACAGGGGGCATATGAAAAACTGTTTTTT
CDR3aa: CASRGQGAYEKLFF
abundance: .
d_gene: TRBD1
j_gene: TRBJ1-4
v_gene: TRBV10-2

CDR3nt: TGTGCCAGCTCCCTGGACCCTAAGTACGAGCAGTACTTC
CDR3aa: CASSLDPKYEQYF
abundance: .
d_gene: .
j_gene: TRBJ2-7
v_gene: TRBV18

CDR3nt: TGCGCCAGCAGCTTGGGGCCTTCTAATGAAAAACTGTTTTTT
CDR3aa: CASSLGPSNEKLFF
abundance: .
d_gene: .
j_gene: TRBJ1-4
v_gene: TRBV5-1

CDR3nt: TGCGCCAGCAGCGCGACTAGCGGGGAGACCCAGTACTTC
CDR3aa: CASSATSGETQYF
abundance: .
d_gene: TRBD2
j_gene: TRBJ2-5
v_gene: TRBV5-1

CDR3nt: TGTGCCTGGAGTGCCCAGGGAGGACAGGGGTTGGTGACCCAGTACTTC
CDR3aa: CAWSAQGGQGLVTQYF
abundance: .
d_gene: TRBD1
j_gene: TRBJ2-5
v_gene: TRBV30

CDR3nt: TGTGCCAGCAGTTACCTCCCCGGGACTAGCGGGAGAGGTGAGCAGTTCTTC
CDR3aa: CASSYLPGTSGRGEQFF
abundance: .
d_gene: TRBD2
j_gene: TRBJ2-1
v_gene: TRBV28

CDR3nt: TGTGCCACCAGCAGAGATCCCCAGAACAATCAGCCCCAGCATTTT
CDR3aa: CATSRDPQNNQPQHF
abundance: .
d_gene: .
j_gene: TRBJ1-5
v_gene: TRBV15

CDR3nt: TGCGCCAGCAGCTTGGGACTAACTGGTGAGCAGTTCTTC
CDR3aa: CASSLGLTGEQFF
abundance: .
d_gene: .
j_gene: TRBJ2-1
v_gene: TRBV5-1

CDR3nt: TGTGCCTGGAGTGTACGGGGGACAGATACGCAGTATTTT
CDR3aa: CAWSVRGTDTQYF
abundance: .
d_gene: .
j_gene: TRBJ2-3
v_gene: TRBV30

CDR3nt: TGTGCCAGCAGTTCTTTATCCGACGGGAGTACGTTCTTC
CDR3aa: CASSSLSDGSTFF
abundance: .
d_gene: .
j_gene: TRBJ2-1
v_gene: TRBV6-5

CDR3nt: TGTGCCAGCACCGAGACCAGGAATTCACCCCTCCACTTT
CDR3aa: CASTETRNSPLHF
abundance: .
d_gene: .
j_gene: TRBJ1-6
v_gene: TRBV28

CDR3nt: TGTGCCAGCTCACTAGAGACTAGCGGGGCGAACCTGTACTTC
CDR3aa: CASSLETSGANLYF
abundance: once
d_gene: TRBD2
j_gene: TRBJ2-4
v_gene: TRBV18

CDR3nt: TGTGCCACACGGGGGCGAGCGGGAGGAACGAACACCGGGGAGCTGTTTTTT
CDR3aa: CATRGRAGGTNTGELFF
abundance: .
d_gene: TRBD2
j_gene: TRBJ2-2
v_gene: TRBV7-9

CDR3nt: TGCGCCAGCAGTCAATCGCCCCCCCGCGGGCACTCCTACGAGCAGTACTTC
CDR3aa: CASSQSPPRGHSYEQYF
abundance: .
d_gene: .
j_gene: TRBJ2-7
v_gene: TRBV23-1

CDR3nt: TGTGCCAGCAGCTCAAGCGGAGTGGCAGATACGCAGTATTTT
CDR3aa: CASSSSGVADTQYF
abundance: .
d_gene: .
j_gene: TRBJ2-3
v_gene: TRBV6-4

CDR3nt: TGTGCCAGTACAGAAACGGGACTAGCGGGGAGCACAGATACGCAGTATTTT
CDR3aa: CASTETGLAGSTDTQYF
abundance: once
d_gene: TRBD2
j_gene: TRBJ2-3
v_gene: TRBV19

CDR3nt: TGTGCCAGCAGCCTACGTCAGGGTTCCTACGAGCAGTACTTC
CDR3aa: CASSLRQGSYEQYF
abundance: .
d_gene: .
j_gene: TRBJ2-7
v_gene: TRBV11-2

CDR3nt: TGTGCCAGCACGGGACTAGCGGGCAGTAATGAGCAGTTCTTC
CDR3aa: CASTGLAGSNEQFF
abundance: .
d_gene: TRBD2
j_gene: TRBJ2-1
v_gene: TRBV27